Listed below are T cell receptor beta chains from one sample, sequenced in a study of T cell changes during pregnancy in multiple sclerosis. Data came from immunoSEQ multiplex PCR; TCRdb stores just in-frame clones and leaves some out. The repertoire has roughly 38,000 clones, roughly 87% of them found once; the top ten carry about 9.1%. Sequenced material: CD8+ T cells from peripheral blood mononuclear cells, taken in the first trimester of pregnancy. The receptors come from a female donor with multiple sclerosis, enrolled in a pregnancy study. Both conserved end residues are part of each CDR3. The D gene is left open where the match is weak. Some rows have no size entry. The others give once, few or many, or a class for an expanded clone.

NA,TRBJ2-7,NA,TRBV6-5,CASSYSTSSSYEQYF,TGTGCCAGCAGTTACTCCACGAGTAGCTCCTACGAGCAGTACTTC
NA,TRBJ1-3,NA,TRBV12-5,CASGFWPSGNTIYF,TGTGCTAGTGGTTTTTGGCCCTCTGGAAACACCATATATTTT
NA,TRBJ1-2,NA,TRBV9,CASSPNNYGYTF,TGTGCCAGCAGCCCAAATAACTATGGCTACACCTTC
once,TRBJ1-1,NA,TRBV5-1,CASSYGQTDPEAFF,TGCGCCAGCAGCTACGGACAGACCGATCCTGAAGCTTTCTTT
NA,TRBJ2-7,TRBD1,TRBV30,CAWSFTGVEQYF,TGTGCCTGGAGCTTCACAGGGGTCGAGCAGTACTTC
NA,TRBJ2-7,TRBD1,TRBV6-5,CATALGQGCYEQYF,TGTGCCACTGCCTTGGGACAGGGGTGCTACGAGCAGTACTTC
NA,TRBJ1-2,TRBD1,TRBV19,CASSAGTGNYGYTF,TGTGCCAGTAGTGCCGGGACAGGGAACTATGGCTACACCTTC
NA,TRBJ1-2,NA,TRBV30,CAWSVTGNYGYTF,TGTGCCTGGAGTGTTACAGGAAACTATGGCTACACCTTC
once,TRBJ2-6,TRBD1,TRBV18,CASSRDRLSGANVLTF,TGTGCCAGCTCGCGGGACAGGCTCTCTGGGGCCAACGTCCTGACTTTC
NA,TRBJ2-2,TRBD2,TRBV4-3,CASSQVAGGLNTGELFF,TGCGCCAGCAGCCAAGTAGCGGGGGGGTTGAACACCGGGGAGCTGTTTTTT
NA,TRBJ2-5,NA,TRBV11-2,CASSLWTYQETQYF,TGTGCCAGCAGCCTATGGACTTACCAAGAGACCCAGTACTTC
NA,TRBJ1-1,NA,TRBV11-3,CASSLARGTEAFF,TGTGCCAGCAGCTTGGCCCGAGGCACTGAAGCTTTCTTT
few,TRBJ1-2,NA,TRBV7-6,CASSLGGGGYGYTF,TGTGCCAGCAGCTTAGGCGGGGGCGGCTATGGCTACACCTTC
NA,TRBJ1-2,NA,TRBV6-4,CASSDRTYYTF,TGTGCCAGCAGTGACAGAACCTACTACACCTTC
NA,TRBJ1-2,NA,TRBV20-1,CSARVYYGYTF,TGCAGTGCTAGAGTATACTATGGCTACACCTTC
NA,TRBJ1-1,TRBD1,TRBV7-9,CASSSWQGGMNTEAFF,TGTGCCAGCAGCTCCTGGCAGGGGGGAATGAACACTGAAGCTTTCTTT
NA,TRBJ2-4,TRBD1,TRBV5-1,CASSWDRVGIQYF,TGCGCCAGCAGCTGGGACAGGGTCGGCATTCAGTACTTC
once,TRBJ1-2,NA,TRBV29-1,CSVLEGDIYSNTF,TGCAGCGTCCTTGAGGGGGATATCTATTCGAATACCTTC
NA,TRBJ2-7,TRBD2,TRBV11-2,CASSSGPQREGRRFYEQYF,TGTGCCAGCAGCTCCGGCCCCCAGCGGGAGGGCCGAAGGTTCTACGAGCAGTACTTC
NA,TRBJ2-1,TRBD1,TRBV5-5,CASSSDRGGNEQFF,TGTGCCAGCAGCTCGGACAGGGGAGGGAATGAGCAGTTCTTC
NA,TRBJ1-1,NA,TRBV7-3,CASSQGNTEAFF,TGTGCCAGCAGCCAGGGGAACACTGAAGCTTTCTTT
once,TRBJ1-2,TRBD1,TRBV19,CASSRWDRGNRVKDYGYTF,TGTGCCAGTAGCCGTTGGGACAGGGGGAATAGGGTAAAGGACTATGGCTACACCTTC
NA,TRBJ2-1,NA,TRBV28,CASSLPLLGRHFF,TGTGCCAGCAGTCTTCCCCTTTTAGGGAGGCACTTCTTC
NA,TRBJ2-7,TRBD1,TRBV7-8,CASSLLRTGGFDEQYF,TGTGCCAGCAGCTTATTAAGGACAGGGGGCTTCGACGAGCAGTACTTC
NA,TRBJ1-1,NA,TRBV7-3,CASSLEPMNTEAFF,TGTGCCAGCAGCTTGGAGCCTATGAACACTGAAGCTTTCTTT
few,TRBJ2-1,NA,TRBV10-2,CATYEGGSSYNEQFF,TGCGCCACCTATGAGGGGGGGAGCTCCTACAATGAGCAGTTCTTC